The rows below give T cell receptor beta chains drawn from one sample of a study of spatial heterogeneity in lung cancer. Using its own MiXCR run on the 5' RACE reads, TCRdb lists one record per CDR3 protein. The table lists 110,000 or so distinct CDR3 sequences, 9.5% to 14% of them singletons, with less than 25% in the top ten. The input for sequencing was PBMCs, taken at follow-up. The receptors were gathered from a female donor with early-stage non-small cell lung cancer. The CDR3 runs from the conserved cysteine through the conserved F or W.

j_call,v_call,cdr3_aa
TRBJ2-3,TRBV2,CASSGTSRSDTQYF
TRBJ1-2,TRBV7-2,CASSLEWTLGYGYTF
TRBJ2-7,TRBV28,CASSSSGVGTYEQYF
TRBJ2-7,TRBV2,CASKTSGSSYEQYF
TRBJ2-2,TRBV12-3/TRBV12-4,CASSLPGFAGELFF
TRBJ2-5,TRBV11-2,CASSLDRGQETQYF
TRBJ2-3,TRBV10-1,CASSEVQDTQYF
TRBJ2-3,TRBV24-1,CATRQGQDTDTQYF
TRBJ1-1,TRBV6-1,CASSPRAMNTEAFF
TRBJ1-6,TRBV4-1,CASRGRTSPLHF
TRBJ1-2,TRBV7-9,CASSLAFTRYGYTF
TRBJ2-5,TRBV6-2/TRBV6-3,CASSPLGTSGRAKETQYF
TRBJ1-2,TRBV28,CASSLLGAGSLSYGYTF
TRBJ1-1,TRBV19,CASSIASNGNTEAFF
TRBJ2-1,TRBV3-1,CASSQGALAGVNNEQFF
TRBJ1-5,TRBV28,CASSWGQSGGQPQHF
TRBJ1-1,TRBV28,CASSLYTTGSGTEAFF
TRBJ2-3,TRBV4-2,CASSPRTSIATDTQYF
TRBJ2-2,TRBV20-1,CSARQGATTGELFF
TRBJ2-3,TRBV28,CASTPPGQATDTQYF
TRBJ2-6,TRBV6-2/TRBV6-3,CASTSLGGRNSGANVLTF
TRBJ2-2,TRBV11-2,CASPRDTATGELFF
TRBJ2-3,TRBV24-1,CATSDFGTGTDTQYF
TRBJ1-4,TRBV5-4,CASSAWGEKLFF
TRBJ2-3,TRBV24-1,CATSDSRLSTDTQYF
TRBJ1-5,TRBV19,CASRGGSGGNQPQHF
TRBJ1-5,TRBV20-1,CSAAGTGNQPQHF
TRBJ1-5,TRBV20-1,CSAMGYSNQPQHF
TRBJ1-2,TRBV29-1,CSAGTGGSNYGYTF
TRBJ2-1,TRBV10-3,CAISTSGKGYEDNEQFF
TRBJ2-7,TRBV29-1,CSAEVAYEQYF
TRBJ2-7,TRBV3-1,CASSPQTTGGAYEQYF
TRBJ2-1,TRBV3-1,CASSQDQRRQFF
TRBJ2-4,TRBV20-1,CSASLEGLTQYF
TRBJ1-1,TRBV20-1,CSARETGNTEAFF
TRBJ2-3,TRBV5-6,CASRMGGRQTTDTQYF
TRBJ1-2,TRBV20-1,CSASPAGTGGGTAGYTF
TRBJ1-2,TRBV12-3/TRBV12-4,CASSSIGYTF
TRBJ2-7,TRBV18,CASSPGGATYEQYF
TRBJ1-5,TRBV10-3,CAISPGSFSNQPQHF
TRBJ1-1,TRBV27,CASSLWGGNTEAFF
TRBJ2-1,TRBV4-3,CASSQDFTSGVSSYNEQFF
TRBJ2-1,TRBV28,CASRPSGGGNEQFF
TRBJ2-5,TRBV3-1,CASSPTRDSVETQYF
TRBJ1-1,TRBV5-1,CASSLDRNTEAFF
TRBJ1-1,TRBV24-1,CATSDSLGAGESEAFF
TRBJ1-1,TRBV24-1,CASWTGGSTEAFF
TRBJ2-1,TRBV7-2,CASGRTGNEQFF
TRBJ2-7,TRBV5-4,CASSSGGRTEEQYF
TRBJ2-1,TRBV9,CASSVDRREQFF
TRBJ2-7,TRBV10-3,CAISESPGDFSYEQYF
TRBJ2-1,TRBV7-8,CASIIAGSPPSYNEQFF
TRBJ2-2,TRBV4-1,CASSRAPGTGHTGELFF
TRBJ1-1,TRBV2,CASSVRTEAFF
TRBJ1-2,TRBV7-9,CASSSDGTAQNYGYTF
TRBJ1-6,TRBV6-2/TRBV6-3,CASSTTGGGNSPLHF
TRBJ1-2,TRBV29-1,CSVAGQGSYGYTF